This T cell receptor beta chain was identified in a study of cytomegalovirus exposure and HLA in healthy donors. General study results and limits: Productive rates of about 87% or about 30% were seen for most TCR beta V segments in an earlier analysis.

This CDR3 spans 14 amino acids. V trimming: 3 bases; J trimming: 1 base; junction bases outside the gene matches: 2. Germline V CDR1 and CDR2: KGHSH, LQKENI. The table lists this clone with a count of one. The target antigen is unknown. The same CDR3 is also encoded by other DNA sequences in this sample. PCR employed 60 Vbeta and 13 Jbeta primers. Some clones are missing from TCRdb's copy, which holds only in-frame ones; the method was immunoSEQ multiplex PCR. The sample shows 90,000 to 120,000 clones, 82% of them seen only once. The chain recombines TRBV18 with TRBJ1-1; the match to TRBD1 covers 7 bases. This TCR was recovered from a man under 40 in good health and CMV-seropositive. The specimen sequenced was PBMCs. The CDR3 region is CASSPGQKNTEAFF. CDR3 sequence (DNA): TGTGCCAGCTCACCGGGACAGAAGAACACTGAAGCTTTCTTT.